Each of the 6 T cell receptor beta chains below was sequenced from the same sample in a study of T cell repertoires in cytomegalovirus infection. One entry per CDR3 protein, called by TCRdb with MiXCR from the reads. The sample records nearly 450,000 distinct CDR3 sequences, approximately 31% being singletons. Input material: PBMCs. Receptors were obtained from a human donor in good health (CMV status not recorded). Some clones in this sample may be carry-over from other donors' samples.

The J gene is TRBJ2-4, the V gene TRBV24-1, with D perhaps matching TRBD1 or TRBD2 (5 bases each). CDR1 is KGHDR, CDR2 SFDVKD, per germline. CDR3 size: 15 residues. The V and J ends lost 2 bases and 10 bases respectively, with 17 bases between them. CDR3 sequence reads: CATSDSQPGALIQYF. The CDR3 nucleotides are TGTGCCACCAGTGATTCTCAGCCCGGGGCCTTGATTCAGTACTTC.

The J gene is TRBJ1-2, the V gene TRBV6-1; 7 bases match TRBD1. Germline V lookup: CDR1 MNHNS, CDR2 SASEGT. CDR3 length equals 15 residues. V shed 6 bases and J 4 bases; nucleotides not matched to a gene: 11. The CDR3 DNA sequence: TGTGCCAGCAGACAAGCGGACAGGCTAGGCTATGGCTACACCTTC. Protein: CASRQADRLGYGYTF.

The V gene is TRBV20-1, the J gene TRBJ1-2; D is unresolved. The CDR3 length is 13 residues. Between the trimmed V and J ends, which lost 2 bases and 2 bases, there was a span of 9 bases. In germline, CDR1 is DFQATT, CDR2 SNEGSKA (reference sequence). DNA for the CDR3: TGCAGTGCTAGACCAACCTTAAACTATGGCTACACCTTC. This gives the protein CSARPTLNYGYTF.

This clonotype showed up many times. This chain joins TRBV19 and TRBJ1-5, with TRBD1 as a possible D gene (5 bases). Germline V CDR1 and CDR2: LNHDA, SQIVND (reference sequence). The CDR3 contains 13 residues. Trimming cost V 10 bases and J 7 bases, with 17 bases left between them. CDR3 coding DNA: TGTGCCACTAACGGGGCAGGTAGGCAGCCCCAGCATTTT. Translation: CATNGAGRQPQHF.

The V call is TRBV5-6, the J call TRBJ1-2; tentative D call: TRBD1 (6 bases). Trimming took 0 bases from V and 6 from J, leaving 9 bases between them. Per germline, CDR1 SGHDT and CDR2 YYEEEE. The CDR3 runs to 13 residues. CDR3 coding DNA: TGTGCCAGCAGCTTGGACAGGGCCAATGGCTACACCTTC. It encodes CASSLDRANGYTF.

This clonotype turned up a few times. This chain connects TRBV5-6 to TRBJ2-2, with unresolved D. V gave up 4 bases and J gave up 5 bases, with 9 bases separating them. CDR1 and CDR2 from the germline V gene are SGHDT and YYEEEE. The CDR3 is 13 amino acids. CDR3 region: CASSPLVTGELFF. The CDR3, as DNA: TGTGCCAGCAGCCCGTTGGTGACCGGGGAGCTGTTTTTT.